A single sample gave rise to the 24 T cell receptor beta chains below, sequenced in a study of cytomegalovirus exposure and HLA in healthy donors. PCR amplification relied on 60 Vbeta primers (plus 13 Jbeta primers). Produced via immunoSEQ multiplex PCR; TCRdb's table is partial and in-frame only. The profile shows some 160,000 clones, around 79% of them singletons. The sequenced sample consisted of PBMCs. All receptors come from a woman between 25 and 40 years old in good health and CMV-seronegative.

In nucleotides, the CDR3 is TGTGCCAGCAGCTCAAGGGGGCCGACTGGAAACACCATATATTTT. It yields the protein CASSSRGPTGNTIYF. The V gene is TRBV7-8, the J gene TRBJ1-3, with 7 nucleotides matching TRBD1. CDR3 length: 15 amino acids. Germline assignment: CDR1 SGHVS and CDR2 FQNEAQ. The trim removed 4 bases at V and 2 bases at J, leaving 5 bases unmatched.

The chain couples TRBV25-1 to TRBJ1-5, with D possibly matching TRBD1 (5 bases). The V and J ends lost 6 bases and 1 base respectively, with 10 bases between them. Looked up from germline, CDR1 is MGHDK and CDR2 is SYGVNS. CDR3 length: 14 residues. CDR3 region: CASRGGGSNQPQHF. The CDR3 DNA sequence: TGTGCCAGCAGAGGCGGGGGGAGCAATCAGCCCCAGCATTTT. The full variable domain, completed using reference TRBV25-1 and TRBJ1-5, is EADIYQTPRYLVIGTGKKITLECSQTMGHDKMYWYQQDPGMELHLIHYSYGVNSTEKGDLSSESTVSRIRTEHFPLTLESARPSHTSQYLCASRGGGSNQPQHFGDGTRLSIL.

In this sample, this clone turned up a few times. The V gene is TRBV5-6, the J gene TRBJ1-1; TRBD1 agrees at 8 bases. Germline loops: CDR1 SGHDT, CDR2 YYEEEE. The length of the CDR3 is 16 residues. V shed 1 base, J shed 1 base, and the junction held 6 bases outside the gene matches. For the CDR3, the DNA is TGTGCCAGCAGCTTGATATTTGGGACAGGGAACACTGAAGCTTTCTTT. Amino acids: CASSLIFGTGNTEAFF.

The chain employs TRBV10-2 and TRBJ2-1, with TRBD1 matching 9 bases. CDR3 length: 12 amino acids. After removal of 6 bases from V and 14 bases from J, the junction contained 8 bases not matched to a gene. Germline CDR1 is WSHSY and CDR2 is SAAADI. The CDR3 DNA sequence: TGCGCCAGCAGATCCGGGACAGGGCAGGAGTTCTTC. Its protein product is CASRSGTGQEFF.

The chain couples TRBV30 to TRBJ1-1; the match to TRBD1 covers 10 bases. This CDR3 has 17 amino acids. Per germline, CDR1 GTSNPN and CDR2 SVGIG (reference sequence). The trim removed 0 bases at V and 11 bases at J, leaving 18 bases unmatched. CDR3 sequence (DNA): TGTGCCTGGAGTGTAAAGAGTTCGGGGACAGGGGTTCGTTCGGCTTTCTTT. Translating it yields CAWSVKSSGTGVRSAFF.

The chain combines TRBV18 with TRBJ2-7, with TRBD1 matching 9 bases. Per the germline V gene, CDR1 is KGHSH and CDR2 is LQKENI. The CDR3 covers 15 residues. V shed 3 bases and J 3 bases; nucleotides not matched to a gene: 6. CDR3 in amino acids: CASSPPGTGSYEQYF. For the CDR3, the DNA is TGTGCCAGCTCACCCCCCGGGACAGGGAGCTACGAGCAGTACTTC.

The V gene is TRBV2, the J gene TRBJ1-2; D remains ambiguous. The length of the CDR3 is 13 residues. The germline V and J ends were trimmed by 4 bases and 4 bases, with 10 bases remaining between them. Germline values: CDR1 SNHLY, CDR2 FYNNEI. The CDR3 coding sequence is TGTGCCAGCAGTGTGGACTTTACCTATGGCTACACCTTC. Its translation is CASSVDFTYGYTF.

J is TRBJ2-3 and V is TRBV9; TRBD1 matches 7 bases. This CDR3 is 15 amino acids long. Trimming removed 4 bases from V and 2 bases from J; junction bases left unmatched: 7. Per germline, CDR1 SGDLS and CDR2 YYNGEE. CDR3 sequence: CASSPRTGTTDTQYF. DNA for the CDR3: TGTGCCAGCAGCCCAAGGACAGGAACCACAGATACGCAGTATTTT. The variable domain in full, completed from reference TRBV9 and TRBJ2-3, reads DSGVTQTPKHLITATGQRVTLRCSPRSGDLSVYWYQQSLDQGLQFLIQYYNGEERAKGNILERFSAQQFPDLHSELNLSSLELGDSALYFCASSPRTGTTDTQYFGPGTRLTVL.

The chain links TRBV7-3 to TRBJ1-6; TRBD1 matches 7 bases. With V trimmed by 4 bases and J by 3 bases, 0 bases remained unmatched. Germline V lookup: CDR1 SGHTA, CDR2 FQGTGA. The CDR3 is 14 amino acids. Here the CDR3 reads CASSSGGYNSPLHF. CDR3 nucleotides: TGTGCCAGCAGCTCAGGGGGCTATAATTCACCCCTCCACTTT.

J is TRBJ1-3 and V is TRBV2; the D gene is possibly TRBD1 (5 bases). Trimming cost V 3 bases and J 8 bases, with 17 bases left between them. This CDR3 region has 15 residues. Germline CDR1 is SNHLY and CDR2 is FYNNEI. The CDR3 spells CASSEDQGGKDTIYF. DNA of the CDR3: TGTGCCAGCAGTGAGGACCAGGGAGGTAAAGACACCATATATTTT.

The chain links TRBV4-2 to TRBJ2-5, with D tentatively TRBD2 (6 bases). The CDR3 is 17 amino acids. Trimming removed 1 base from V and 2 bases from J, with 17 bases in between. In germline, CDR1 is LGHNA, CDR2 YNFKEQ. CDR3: CASSQGARAGKQETQYF. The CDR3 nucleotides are TGTGCCAGCAGCCAAGGCGCTAGGGCGGGGAAGCAAGAGACCCAGTACTTC.

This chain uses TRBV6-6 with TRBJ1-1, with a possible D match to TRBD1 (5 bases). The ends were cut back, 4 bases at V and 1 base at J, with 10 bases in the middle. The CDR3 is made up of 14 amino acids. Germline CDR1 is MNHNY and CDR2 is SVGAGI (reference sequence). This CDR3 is CASSSLRENTEAFF. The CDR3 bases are TGTGCCAGCAGTTCCCTCAGGGAGAACACTGAAGCTTTCTTT.

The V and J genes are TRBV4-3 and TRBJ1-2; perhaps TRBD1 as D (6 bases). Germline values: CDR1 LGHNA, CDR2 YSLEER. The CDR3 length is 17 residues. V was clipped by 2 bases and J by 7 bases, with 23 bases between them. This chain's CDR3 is CASSQLLLGAGAGGYTF. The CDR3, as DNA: TGCGCCAGCAGCCAACTCTTACTGGGGGCAGGGGCGGGTGGCTACACCTTC.

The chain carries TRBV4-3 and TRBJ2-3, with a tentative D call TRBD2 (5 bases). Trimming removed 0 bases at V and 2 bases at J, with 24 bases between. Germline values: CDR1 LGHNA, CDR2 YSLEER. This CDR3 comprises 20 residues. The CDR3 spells CASSQDWNQEGASITDTQYF. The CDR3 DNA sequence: TGCGCCAGCAGCCAAGATTGGAACCAAGAGGGAGCCTCGATCACAGATACGCAGTATTTT.

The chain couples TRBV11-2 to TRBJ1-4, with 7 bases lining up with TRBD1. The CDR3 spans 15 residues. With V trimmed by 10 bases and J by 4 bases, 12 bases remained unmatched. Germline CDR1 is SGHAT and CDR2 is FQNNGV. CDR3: CATSLLTGVNEKLFF. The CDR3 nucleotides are TGTGCCACCTCCCTTCTAACAGGGGTTAATGAAAAACTGTTTTTT.

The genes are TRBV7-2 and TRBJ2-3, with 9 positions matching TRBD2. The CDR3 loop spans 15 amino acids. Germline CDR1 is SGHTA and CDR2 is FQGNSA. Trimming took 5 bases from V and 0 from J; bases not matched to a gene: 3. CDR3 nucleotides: TGTGCCAGCAGCGCCCTAGCGGGGAGCACAGATACGCAGTATTTT. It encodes CASSALAGSTDTQYF.

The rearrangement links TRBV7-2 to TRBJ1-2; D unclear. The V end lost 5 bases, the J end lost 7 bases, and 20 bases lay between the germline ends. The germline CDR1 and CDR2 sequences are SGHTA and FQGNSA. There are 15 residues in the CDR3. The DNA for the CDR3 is TGTGCCAGCAGCCCGTCCAACACAAGACAAAGTGGCTACACCTTC. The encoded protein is CASSPSNTRQSGYTF.

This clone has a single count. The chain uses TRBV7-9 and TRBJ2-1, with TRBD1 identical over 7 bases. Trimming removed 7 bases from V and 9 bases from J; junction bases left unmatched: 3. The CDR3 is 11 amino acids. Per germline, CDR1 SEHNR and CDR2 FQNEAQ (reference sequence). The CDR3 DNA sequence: TGTGCCAGCACGTCAGGGGGTGAGCAGTTCTTC. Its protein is CASTSGGEQFF.

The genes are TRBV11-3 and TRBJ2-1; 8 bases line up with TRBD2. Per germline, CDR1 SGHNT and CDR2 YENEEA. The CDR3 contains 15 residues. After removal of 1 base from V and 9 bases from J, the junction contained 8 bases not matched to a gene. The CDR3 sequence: CASSLVRGGPGEQFF. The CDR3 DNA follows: TGTGCCAGCAGCTTAGTCCGGGGGGGGCCCGGTGAGCAGTTCTTC.

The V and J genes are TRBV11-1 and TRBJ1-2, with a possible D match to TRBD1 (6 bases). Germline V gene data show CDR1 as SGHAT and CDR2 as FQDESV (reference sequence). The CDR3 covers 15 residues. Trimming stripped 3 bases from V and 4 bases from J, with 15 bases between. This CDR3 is CASSLQSRGSYGYTF. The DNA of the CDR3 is TGTGCCAGCAGCTTGCAAAGCAGGGGAAGCTATGGCTACACCTTC.

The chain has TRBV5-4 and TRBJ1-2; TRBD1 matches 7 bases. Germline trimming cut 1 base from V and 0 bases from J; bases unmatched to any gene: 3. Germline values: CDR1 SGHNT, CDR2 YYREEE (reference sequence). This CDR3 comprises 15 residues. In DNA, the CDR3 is TGTGCCAGCAGCTTGCGCAGGGGGACTAACTATGGCTACACCTTC. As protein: CASSLRRGTNYGYTF.

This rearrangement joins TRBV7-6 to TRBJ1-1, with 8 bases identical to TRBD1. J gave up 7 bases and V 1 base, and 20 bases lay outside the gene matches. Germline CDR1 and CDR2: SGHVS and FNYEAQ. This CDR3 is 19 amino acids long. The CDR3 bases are TGTGCCAGCAGCTTAGTAGCCGCGAACAGGGGGTGGGCACGGGGTGAAGCTTTCTTT. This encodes CASSLVAANRGWARGEAFF. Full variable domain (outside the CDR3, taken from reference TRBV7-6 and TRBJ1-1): GAGVSQSPRYKVTKRGQDVALRCDPISGHVSLYWYRQALGQGPEFLTYFNYEAQQDKSGLPNDRFSAERPEGSISTLTIQRTEQRDSAMYRCASSLVAANRGWARGEAFFGQGTRLTVV.

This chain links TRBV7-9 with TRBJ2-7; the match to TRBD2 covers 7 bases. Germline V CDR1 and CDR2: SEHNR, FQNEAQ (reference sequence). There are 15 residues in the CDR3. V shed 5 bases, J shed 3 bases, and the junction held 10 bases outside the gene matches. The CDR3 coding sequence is TGTGCCAGCAGCCACGCGCGGGGGTTTATCTACGAGCAGTACTTC. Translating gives CASSHARGFIYEQYF.

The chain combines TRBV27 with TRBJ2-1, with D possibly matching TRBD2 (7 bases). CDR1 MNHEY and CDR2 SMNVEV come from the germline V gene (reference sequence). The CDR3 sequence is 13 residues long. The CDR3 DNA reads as TGTTCGGGAGGACAGCGGCCCTACAATGAGCAGTTCTTC. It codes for CSGGQRPYNEQFF.